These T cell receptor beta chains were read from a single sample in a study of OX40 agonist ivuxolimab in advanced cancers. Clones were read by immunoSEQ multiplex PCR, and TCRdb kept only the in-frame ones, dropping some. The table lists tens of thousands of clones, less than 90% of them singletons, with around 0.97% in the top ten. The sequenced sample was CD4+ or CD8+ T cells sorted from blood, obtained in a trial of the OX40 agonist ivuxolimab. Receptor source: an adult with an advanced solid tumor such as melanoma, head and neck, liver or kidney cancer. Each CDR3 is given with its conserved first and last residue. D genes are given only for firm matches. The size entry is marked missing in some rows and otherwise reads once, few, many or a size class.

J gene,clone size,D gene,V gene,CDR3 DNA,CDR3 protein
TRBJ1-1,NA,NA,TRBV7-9,TGTGCCAGCAGCTTGGGTCGGGGGGGCCCCAACACTGAAGCTTTCTTT,CASSLGRGGPNTEAFF
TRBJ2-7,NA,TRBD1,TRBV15,TGTGCCACCAGCAACCGGGACAGGGCCAGCACCATAAGCTCCTACGAGCAGTACTTC,CATSNRDRASTISSYEQYF
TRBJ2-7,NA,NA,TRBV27,TGTGCCAGCAGTCCGAGAATGGGAGCTTACTCCTACGAGCAGTACTTC,CASSPRMGAYSYEQYF
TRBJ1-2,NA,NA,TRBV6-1,TGTGCCAGCAGTGAATCCAGACGGACCTATGGCTACACCTTC,CASSESRRTYGYTF
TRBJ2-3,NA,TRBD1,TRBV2,TGTGCCAGCAGGTGGAGACAGGGACGTACAGATACGCAGTATTTT,CASRWRQGRTDTQYF
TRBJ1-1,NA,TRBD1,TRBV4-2,TGTGCCAGCAGCCAAGCGGACAGGGGGGAGGGAGCTTTCTTT,CASSQADRGEGAFF
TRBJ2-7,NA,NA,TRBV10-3,TGTGCCATCAGTGACGGGATCTATCAGCAGTACTTC,CAISDGIYQQYF
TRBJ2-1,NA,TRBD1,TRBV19,TGTGCCACCGACAGGGGGCTGAACAATGAGCAGTTCTTC,CATDRGLNNEQFF
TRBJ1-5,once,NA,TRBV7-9,TGTGCCAGCAGCTTAGGGTCGGGTAGCAATCAGCCCCAGCATTTT,CASSLGSGSNQPQHF
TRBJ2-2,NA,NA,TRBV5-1,TGCGCCAGCAGCCCAACAGGGCAAAACACCGGGGAGCTGTTTTTT,CASSPTGQNTGELFF
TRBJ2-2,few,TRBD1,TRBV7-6,TGTGCCAGCAGCCCCGACAGGGGGATCGGACGCGGTGGCGGGGAGCTGTTTTTT,CASSPDRGIGRGGGELFF
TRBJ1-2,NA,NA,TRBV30,TGTGCCTGGAGTTCGCGGGGGGACTATGGCTACACCTTC,CAWSSRGDYGYTF
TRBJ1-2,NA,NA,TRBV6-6,TGTGCCAGCAGCCCCGGGGGGGAGCTTTACTATGGCTACACCTTC,CASSPGGELYYGYTF
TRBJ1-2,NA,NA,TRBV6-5,TGTGCCAGCCTCGGCTACACCTTC,CASLGYTF
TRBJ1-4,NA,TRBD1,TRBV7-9,TGTGCCAGCAGCCCGGGGGACAGGGGGGCAACTAATGAAAAACTGTTTTTT,CASSPGDRGATNEKLFF
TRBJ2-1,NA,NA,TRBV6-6,TGTGCCAGCAGTTCAGGGTGGAATGAGCAGTTCTTC,CASSSGWNEQFF
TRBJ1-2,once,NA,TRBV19,TGTGCCAGTAGCTCACCTGGGGGCGCCCAGATCTATGGCTACACCTTC,CASSSPGGAQIYGYTF